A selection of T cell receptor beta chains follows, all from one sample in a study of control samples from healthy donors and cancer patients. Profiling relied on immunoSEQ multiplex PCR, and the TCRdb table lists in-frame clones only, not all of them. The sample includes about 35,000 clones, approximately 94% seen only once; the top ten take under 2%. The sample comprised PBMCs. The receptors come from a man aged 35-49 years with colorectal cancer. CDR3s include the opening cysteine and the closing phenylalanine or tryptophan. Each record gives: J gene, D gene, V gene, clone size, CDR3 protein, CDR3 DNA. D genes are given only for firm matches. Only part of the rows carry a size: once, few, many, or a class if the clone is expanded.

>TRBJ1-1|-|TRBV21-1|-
CASSKGFPPRIEAFF
TGTGCCAGCAGCAAAGGTTTCCCACCCCGAATTGAAGCTTTCTTT
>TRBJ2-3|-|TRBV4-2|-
CASSQDVHPEYF
TGTGCCAGCAGCCAAGACGTCCATCCGGAGTATTTT
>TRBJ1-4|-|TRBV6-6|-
CASKTGEGGDEKLFF
TGTGCCAGCAAAACCGGGGAGGGAGGGGATGAAAAACTGTTTTTT
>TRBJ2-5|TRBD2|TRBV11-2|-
CASSSAGGEGQETQYF
TGTGCCAGCAGCTCAGCGGGGGGAGAAGGCCAAGAGACCCAGTACTTC
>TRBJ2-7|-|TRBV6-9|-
CASSSPGPGYYEQYF
TGTGCCAGCAGTTCCCCGGGACCCGGCTACTACGAGCAGTACTTC
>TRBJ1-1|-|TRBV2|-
CASSEARGWDTEAFF
TGTGCCAGCAGTGAAGCGCGGGGTTGGGACACTGAAGCTTTCTTT
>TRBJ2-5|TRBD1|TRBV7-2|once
CASRNTPGQGVVETQYF
TGTGCCAGCAGGAACACACCGGGACAGGGGGTCGTGGAGACCCAGTACTTC
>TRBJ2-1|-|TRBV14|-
CASSPFYNEQFF
TGTGCCAGCAGCCCCTTCTACAATGAGCAGTTCTTC
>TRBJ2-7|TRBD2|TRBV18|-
CASSPTSGGNYEQYF
TGTGCCAGCTCACCGACTAGCGGGGGGAACTACGAGCAGTACTTC
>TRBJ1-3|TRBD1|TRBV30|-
CAWSGHRGRGNTIYF
TGTGCCTGGAGTGGGCACAGGGGCCGCGGAAACACCATATATTTT
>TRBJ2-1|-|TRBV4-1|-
CASSQEYGSAGTYNEQFF
TGCGCCAGCAGCCAAGAATACGGTTCCGCAGGGACCTACAATGAGCAGTTCTTC
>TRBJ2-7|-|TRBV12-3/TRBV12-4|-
CASSLQDSYEQYF
TGTGCCAGCAGTTTACAGGACTCCTACGAGCAGTACTTC
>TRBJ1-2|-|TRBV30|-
CAWSESRGNYGYTF
TGTGCCTGGAGTGAAAGTAGGGGAAACTATGGCTACACCTTC
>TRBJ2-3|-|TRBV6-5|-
CASRKLSSRDTQYF
TGTGCCAGCAGAAAACTTTCTAGCAGAGATACGCAGTATTTT
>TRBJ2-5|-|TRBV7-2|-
CASSLNSGLQETQYF
TGTGCCAGCAGCTTAAATTCGGGGCTACAAGAGACCCAGTACTTC
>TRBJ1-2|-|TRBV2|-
CASSEDALVGGYTF
TGTGCCAGCAGTGAGGACGCCCTCGTGGGCGGCTACACCTTC
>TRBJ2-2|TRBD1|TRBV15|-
CATSRPDRGGPGELFF
TGTGCCACCAGCAGACCCGACAGGGGGGGACCCGGGGAGCTGTTTTTT